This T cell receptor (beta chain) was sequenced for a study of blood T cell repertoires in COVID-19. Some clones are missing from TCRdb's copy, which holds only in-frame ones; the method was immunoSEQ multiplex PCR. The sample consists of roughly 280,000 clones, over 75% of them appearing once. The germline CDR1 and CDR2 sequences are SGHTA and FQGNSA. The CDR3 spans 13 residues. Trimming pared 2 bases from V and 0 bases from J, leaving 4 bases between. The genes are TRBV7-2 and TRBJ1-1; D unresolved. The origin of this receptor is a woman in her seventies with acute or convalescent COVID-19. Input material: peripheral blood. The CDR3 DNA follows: TGTGCCAGCAGCTTACAAATGAACACTGAAGCTTTCTTT. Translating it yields CASSLQMNTEAFF.